Each of the 20 T cell receptor beta chains below was sequenced from the same sample in a study of blood T cell repertoires in COVID-19. Using immunoSEQ multiplex PCR, the repertoire was profiled, and TCRdb retains in-frame clones only, with some absent. The sample has approximately 300,000 clones; roughly 90% are singletons. The sample was PBMCs or T cells enriched from blood (not recorded which). The receptors come from a man aged 55-75 years who had recovered from COVID-19.

This chain uses TRBV7-9 with TRBJ1-1, with 11 bases aligning to TRBD1. The ends lost 5 bases at V and 4 bases at J; junction bases unmatched: 6. The CDR3 covers 15 residues. Germline loops: CDR1 SEHNR, CDR2 FQNEAQ (reference sequence). CDR3 coding DNA: TGTGCCAGCAGCAGGACAGGGGGCGAGGGCACTGAAGCTTTCTTT. It is translated as CASSRTGGEGTEAFF.

This sequence joins TRBV15 and TRBJ2-1; D gene uncertain. Germline V CDR1 and CDR2: LNHNV, YYDKDF (reference sequence). The CDR3 length is 14 residues. Trimming shortened V by 5 bases and J by 9 bases, and 17 bases separated the two germline ends. The CDR3 nucleotides read TGTGCCACCAGCCAGAAGTATGCTTCCCCTGAGCAGTTCTTC. It codes for CATSQKYASPEQFF.

This rearrangement joins TRBV7-2 to TRBJ1-2; D is possibly TRBD1 (6 bases). The CDR3 spans 12 residues. CDR1 is SGHTA, CDR2 FQGNSA, per germline. V lost 5 bases, J lost 8 bases, and 12 bases lay in between. The CDR3: CASSPQGLGYTF. The CDR3 DNA reads TGTGCCAGCAGCCCCCAGGGGCTAGGCTACACCTTC.

The gene calls are TRBV19 and TRBJ2-2; 9 bases are shared with TRBD1. CDR1 and CDR2 from the germline V gene are LNHDA and SQIVND (reference sequence). The CDR3 is made up of 15 amino acids. V shed 6 bases, J shed 6 bases, and the junction held 8 bases outside the gene matches. The CDR3 DNA reads TGTGCCAGTAGCGTTGGGACAGGGATCTCCGGGGAGCTGTTTTTT. It is translated as CASSVGTGISGELFF.

The chain couples TRBV10-3 to TRBJ1-5; 8 bases are shared with TRBD1. This CDR3 contains 17 residues. Germline values: CDR1 ENHRY, CDR2 SYGVKD. V lost 3 bases to trimming and J lost 0 bases; unmatched junction nucleotides: 7. CDR3: CAISDETGAYSNQPQHF. In nucleotides, the CDR3 is TGTGCCATCAGTGATGAGACAGGGGCTTATAGCAATCAGCCCCAGCATTTT.

The rearrangement uses TRBV5-5 and TRBJ2-6; possible D gene TRBD1, 5 bases. CDR1 SGHKS and CDR2 YYEKEE come from the germline V gene (reference sequence). The CDR3 is 16 residues long. Trimming removed 1 base from V and 0 bases from J, with 8 bases in between. CDR3 residues: CASSLTGVSGANVLTF. CDR3 DNA sequence: TGTGCCAGCAGCTTGACAGGAGTCTCTGGGGCCAACGTCCTGACTTTC.

J is TRBJ2-7 and V is TRBV18; 9 bases fit TRBD1. Germline CDR1 KGHSH, CDR2 LQKENI. The CDR3 loop spans 18 amino acids. The junction had 17 bases not matched to a gene; V was cut back by 3 bases and J by 5 bases. The CDR3: CASSPGGQGLGRSDEQYF. The CDR3 bases are TGTGCCAGCTCACCGGGAGGACAGGGGTTAGGCCGTAGCGACGAGCAGTACTTC.

The chain employs TRBV2 and TRBJ2-3, with a tentative D call TRBD2 (7 bases). V dropped 2 bases and J dropped 2 bases, with 14 bases sitting between them. The CDR3 contains 16 residues. Germline-derived CDR1 and CDR2 are SNHLY and FYNNEI. CDR3 in amino acids: CASSETRGPSTDTQYF. CDR3 DNA sequence: TGTGCCAGCAGTGAAACGCGGGGGCCTTCCACAGATACGCAGTATTTT.

The chain employs TRBV7-9 and TRBJ2-1; a weak D match, TRBD2 (6 bases). Trimming removed 4 bases from V and 4 bases from J, with 14 bases in between. Germline CDR1 is SEHNR and CDR2 is FQNEAQ (reference sequence). The CDR3 is 15 amino acids. The CDR3 DNA is TGTGCCAGCAGCTCCCCGATGGGGGGATACAATGAGCAGTTCTTC. This sequence encodes CASSSPMGGYNEQFF.

The V call is TRBV6-5, the J call TRBJ1-4, with D uncertain. CDR3 length: 14 amino acids. V shed 7 bases and J shed 0 bases, with 9 bases lying between them. From germline, CDR1 is MNHEY and CDR2 SVGAGI. This CDR3 is CASKSHATNEKLFF. In nucleotides, the CDR3 is TGTGCCAGCAAATCACACGCAACTAATGAAAAACTGTTTTTT.

The chain employs TRBV6-5 and TRBJ2-1; weak D call: TRBD1 (6 bases). CDR1 MNHEY and CDR2 SVGAGI come from the germline V gene. With 5 bases removed from V and 0 bases from J, the gap between germline ends came to 11 bases. The CDR3 spans 15 residues. CDR3 nucleotides: TGTGCCAGCAGTACAGGACAGAGCTCCTACAATGAGCAGTTCTTC. Its protein product is CASSTGQSSYNEQFF.

This chain joins TRBV2 and TRBJ2-1; unclear D gene. The CDR3 runs to 15 residues. V was pared by 6 bases and J by 4 bases, with 16 bases between. The germline gives CDR1 SNHLY, CDR2 FYNNEI. The CDR3: CASSARRLEYNEQFF. As DNA, the CDR3 is TGTGCCAGCAGCGCCCGCCGCCTCGAGTACAATGAGCAGTTCTTC.

This chain uses TRBV4-2 with TRBJ1-6, with D uncertain. V shed 3 bases and J shed 2 bases, with 11 bases lying between them. This CDR3 region has 16 residues. Germline V gives CDR1 LGHNA, CDR2 YNFKEQ. CDR3 residues: CASSQAGEAYNSPLHF. In DNA form, the CDR3 reads TGTGCCAGCAGCCAGGCCGGAGAAGCCTATAATTCACCCCTCCACTTT.

The rearrangement joins TRBV10-1 to TRBJ2-7; 7 bases are shared with TRBD1. CDR3 length: 14 amino acids. Germline V gene data show CDR1 as WNHNN and CDR2 as SYGVQD (reference sequence). V was clipped by 2 bases and J by 2 bases; unmatched bases: 3. The CDR3 coding sequence is TGCGCCAGCAGTGAGCACAGGGGAACCTACGAGCAGTACTTC. Translated, it gives CASSEHRGTYEQYF.

The chain employs TRBV4-1 and TRBJ2-1; 10 nucleotides line up with TRBD2. Trimming removed 3 bases from V and 15 bases from J; junction bases left unmatched: 11. From germline, CDR1 is MGHRA and CDR2 YSYEKL. CDR3 length equals 14 residues. The CDR3 sequence: CASSHTPGTSDLFF. The CDR3 DNA sequence: TGCGCCAGCAGCCATACGCCTGGGACTAGCGATTTGTTCTTC.

The rearrangement links TRBV7-2 to TRBJ2-5, with TRBD2 matching 9 bases. There are 15 residues in the CDR3. Germline-derived CDR1 and CDR2 are SGHTA and FQGNSA. V lost 5 bases, J lost 2 bases, and 6 bases stayed unmatched. CDR3 amino acids: CASSLSTSGQETQYF. The CDR3 nucleotides read TGTGCCAGCAGCCTCTCGACTAGCGGACAAGAGACCCAGTACTTC.

The rearrangement joins TRBV6-2 or TRBV6-3 to TRBJ1-5; TRBD1 might be the D (6 bases). Trimming stripped 5 bases from V and 0 bases from J, with 11 bases between. This CDR3 is 15 amino acids long. Germline loops: CDR1 MNHEY, CDR2 SVGEGT. The chain's CDR3 is CASSVDRASNQPQHF. In DNA, the CDR3 is TGTGCCAGCAGTGTGGACAGAGCTAGCAATCAGCCCCAGCATTTT.

The chain combines TRBV6-5 with TRBJ2-2; TRBD1 matches 9 bases. CDR3 length: 15 residues. Germline lookup yields CDR1 MNHEY and CDR2 SVGAGI. V lost 5 bases, J lost 4 bases, and 5 bases stayed unmatched. The CDR3 protein is CASSQQGAGTGELFF. Here the CDR3 DNA reads TGTGCCAGCAGTCAACAGGGGGCCGGCACCGGGGAGCTGTTTTTT.

V and J are TRBV28 and TRBJ2-3, with D possibly matching TRBD2 (7 bases). This CDR3 comprises 16 residues. The V end lost 7 bases, the J end lost 2 bases, and 19 bases lay between the germline ends. Looked up from germline, CDR1 is MDHEN and CDR2 is SYDVKM. Here the CDR3 reads CASTPWGAGDTDTQYF. The CDR3 DNA is TGTGCCAGCACCCCCTGGGGGGCGGGGGACACAGATACGCAGTATTTT.

The chain carries TRBV6-2 or TRBV6-3 and TRBJ1-2; 7 bases fit TRBD1. V shed 6 bases and J 0 bases; nucleotides not matched to a gene: 7. Germline V CDR1 and CDR2: MNHEY, SVGEGT. This CDR3 spans 15 amino acids. DNA for the CDR3: TGTGCCAGCAGCCGGACAGGCAACGCTAACTATGGCTACACCTTC. This encodes CASSRTGNANYGYTF.